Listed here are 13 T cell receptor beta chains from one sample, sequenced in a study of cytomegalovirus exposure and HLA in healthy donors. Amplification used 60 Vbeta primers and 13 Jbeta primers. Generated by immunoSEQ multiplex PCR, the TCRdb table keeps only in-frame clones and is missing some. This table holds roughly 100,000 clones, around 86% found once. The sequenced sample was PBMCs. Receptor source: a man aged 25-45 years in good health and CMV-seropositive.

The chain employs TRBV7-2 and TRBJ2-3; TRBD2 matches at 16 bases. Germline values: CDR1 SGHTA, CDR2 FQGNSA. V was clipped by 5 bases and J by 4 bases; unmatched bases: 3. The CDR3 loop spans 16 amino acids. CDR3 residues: CASSTGTSGGADTQYF. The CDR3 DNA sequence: TGTGCCAGCAGCACTGGGACTAGCGGGGGGGCAGATACGCAGTATTTT.

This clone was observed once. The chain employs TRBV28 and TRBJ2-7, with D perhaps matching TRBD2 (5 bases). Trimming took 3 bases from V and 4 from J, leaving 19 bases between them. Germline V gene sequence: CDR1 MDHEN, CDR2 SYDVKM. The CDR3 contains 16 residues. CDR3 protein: CASSLGAGVGVYEQYF. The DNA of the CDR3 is TGTGCCAGCAGTTTGGGAGCAGGCGTTGGGGTATACGAGCAGTACTTC.

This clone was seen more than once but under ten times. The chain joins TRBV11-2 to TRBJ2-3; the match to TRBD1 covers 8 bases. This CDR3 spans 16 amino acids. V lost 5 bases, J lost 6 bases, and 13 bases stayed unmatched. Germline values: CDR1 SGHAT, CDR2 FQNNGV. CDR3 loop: CASSPMGQAGPDTQYF. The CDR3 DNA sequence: TGTGCCAGCAGCCCCATGGGACAGGCAGGCCCCGATACGCAGTATTTT. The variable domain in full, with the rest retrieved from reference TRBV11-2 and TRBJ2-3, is EAGVAQSPRYKIIEKRQSVAFWCNPISGHATLYWYQQILGQGPKLLIQFQNNGVVDDSQLPKDRFSAERLKGVDSTLKIQPAKLEDSAVYLCASSPMGQAGPDTQYFGPGTRLTVL.

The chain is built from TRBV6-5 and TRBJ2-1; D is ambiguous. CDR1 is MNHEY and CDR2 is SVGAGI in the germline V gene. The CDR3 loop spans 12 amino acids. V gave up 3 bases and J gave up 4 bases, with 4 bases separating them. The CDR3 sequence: CASSYNYNEQFF. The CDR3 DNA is TGTGCCAGCAGTTATAATTACAATGAGCAGTTCTTC.

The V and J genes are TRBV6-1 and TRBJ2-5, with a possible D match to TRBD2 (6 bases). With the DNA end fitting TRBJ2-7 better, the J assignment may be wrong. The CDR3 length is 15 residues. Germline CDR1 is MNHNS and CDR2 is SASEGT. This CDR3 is CASSEPGLNSYEQYF. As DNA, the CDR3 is TGTGCCAGCAGTGAACCGGGACTGAACTCCTACGAGCAGTACTTC.

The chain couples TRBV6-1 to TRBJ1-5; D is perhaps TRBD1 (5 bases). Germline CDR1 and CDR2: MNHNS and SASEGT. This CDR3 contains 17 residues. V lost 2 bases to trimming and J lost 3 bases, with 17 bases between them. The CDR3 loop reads CASSEQGWGDNNQPQHF. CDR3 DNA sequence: TGTGCCAGCAGTGAACAAGGGTGGGGGGATAACAATCAGCCCCAGCATTTT.

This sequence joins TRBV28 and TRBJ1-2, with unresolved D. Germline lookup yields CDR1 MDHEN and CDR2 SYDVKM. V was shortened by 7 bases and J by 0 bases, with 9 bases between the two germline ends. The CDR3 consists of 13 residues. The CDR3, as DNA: TGTGCCAGCAATCCAGAGGCTAACTATGGCTACACCTTC. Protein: CASNPEANYGYTF.

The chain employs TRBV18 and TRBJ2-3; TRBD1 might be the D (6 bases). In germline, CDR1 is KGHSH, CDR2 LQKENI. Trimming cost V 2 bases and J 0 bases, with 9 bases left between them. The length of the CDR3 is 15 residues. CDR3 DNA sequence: TGTGCCAGCTCACCAAACAGGGCTAGCACAGATACGCAGTATTTT. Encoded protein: CASSPNRASTDTQYF.

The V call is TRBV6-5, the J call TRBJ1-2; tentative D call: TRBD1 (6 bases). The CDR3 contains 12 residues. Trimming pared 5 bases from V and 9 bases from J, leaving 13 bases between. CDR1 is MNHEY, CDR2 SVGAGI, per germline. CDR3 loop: CASSMGHASYTF. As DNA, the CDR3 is TGTGCCAGCAGTATGGGACATGCAAGCTACACCTTC.

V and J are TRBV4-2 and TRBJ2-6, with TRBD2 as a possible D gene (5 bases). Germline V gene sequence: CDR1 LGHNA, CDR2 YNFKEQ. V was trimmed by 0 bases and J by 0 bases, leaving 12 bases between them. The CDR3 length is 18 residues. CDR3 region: CASSQDLGGGSGANVLTF. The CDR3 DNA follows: TGTGCCAGCAGCCAAGATTTGGGTGGAGGCTCTGGGGCCAACGTCCTGACTTTC.

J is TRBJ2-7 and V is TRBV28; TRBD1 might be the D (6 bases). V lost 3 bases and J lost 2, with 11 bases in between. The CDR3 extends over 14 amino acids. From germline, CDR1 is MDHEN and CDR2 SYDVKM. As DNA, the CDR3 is TGTGCCAGCAGTTTGCACAGGGTGGCCTACGAGCAGTACTTC. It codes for CASSLHRVAYEQYF.

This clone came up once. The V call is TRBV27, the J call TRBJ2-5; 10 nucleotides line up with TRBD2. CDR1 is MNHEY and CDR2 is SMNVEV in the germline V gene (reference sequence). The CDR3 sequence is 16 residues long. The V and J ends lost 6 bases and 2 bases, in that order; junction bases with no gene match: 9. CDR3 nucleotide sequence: TGTGCCAGCAGCTCGTGGGGAGCGGGGGGGCAAGAGACCCAGTACTTC. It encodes CASSSWGAGGQETQYF.

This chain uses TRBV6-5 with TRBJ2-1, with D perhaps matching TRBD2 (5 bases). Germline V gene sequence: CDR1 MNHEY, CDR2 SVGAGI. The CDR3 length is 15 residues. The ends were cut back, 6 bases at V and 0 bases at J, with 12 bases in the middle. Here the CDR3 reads CASSQNRDSYNEQFF. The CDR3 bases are TGTGCCAGCAGCCAAAACCGGGACTCCTACAATGAGCAGTTCTTC.